This T cell receptor beta chain derives from a study of control samples from healthy donors and cancer patients. The CDR3 consists of 16 residues. The V and J ends lost 5 bases and 2 bases respectively, with 13 bases between them. Germline lookup yields CDR1 SGHTA and CDR2 FQGTGA. Clones were read by immunoSEQ multiplex PCR, and TCRdb kept only the in-frame ones, dropping some. Of about 270,000 clones in the sample, roughly four fifths were seen once. This TCR came from an older woman with lung cancer. The sample was PBMCs. This chain joins TRBV7-3 and TRBJ2-6; D remains ambiguous. CDR3 region: CASSPMGLTGANVLTF. The CDR3 region has the DNA TGTGCCAGCAGCCCGATGGGGTTAACTGGGGCCAACGTCCTGACTTTC. Supplemented by reference TRBV7-3 and TRBJ2-6, the full variable domain reads GAGVSQTPSNKVTEKGKYVELRCDPISGHTALYWYRQSLGQGPEFLIYFQGTGAADDSGLPNDRFFAVRPEGSVSTLKIQRTERGDSAVYLCASSPMGLTGANVLTFGAGSRLTVL.